The text below deals with one TCR beta chain. Only in-frame clones appear in the TCRdb table, and some are missing; sequencing was by immunoSEQ multiplex PCR. In the table there are around 5,700 clones, 35% of which are singletons. The record originates from a study of T cells in localized non-small cell lung cancer. Germline-derived CDR1 and CDR2 are LNHDA and SQIVND (reference sequence). V was shortened by 1 base and J by 2 bases, with 6 bases between the two germline ends. This CDR3 contains 14 residues. The chain is built from TRBV19 and TRBJ1-5; D ambiguous. The sequence derives from a male donor at least 60 years old with stage I squamous cell lung carcinoma. The specimen was lung tumor tissue, collected before any cancer treatment. CDR3 protein: CASSIAGGNQPQHF. The CDR3 DNA follows: TGTGCCAGTAGTATAGCAGGTGGCAATCAGCCCCAGCATTTT.